The rows below give T cell receptor beta chains drawn from one sample of a study of cytomegalovirus exposure and HLA in healthy donors. Profiling relied on immunoSEQ multiplex PCR, and the TCRdb table lists in-frame clones only, not all of them. Among about 110,000 clones listed, 76% were seen once. The sample was PBMCs. The receptor source for this set is a man between 40 and 49 years old in good health and CMV-seropositive. Each CDR3 is given with its conserved first and last residue. D genes are given only for firm matches. The size of a clone is reported for some rows only, either as once, few or many, or as a class for expanded clones.

d_gene,abundance,v_gene,j_gene,CDR3nt,CDR3aa
NA,NA,TRBV6-5,TRBJ2-7,TGTGCCAGCTGGACAAGCTACGACGAGCAGTACTTC,CASWTSYDEQYF
TRBD1,NA,TRBV27,TRBJ1-2,TGTGCCAGCAGTCCGAACGACAGGGGTTATGGCTACACCTTC,CASSPNDRGYGYTF
TRBD1,few,TRBV28,TRBJ1-2,TGTGCCAGCAGTTATGGGGACAGATCCTACTATGGCTACACCTTC,CASSYGDRSYYGYTF
TRBD1,NA,TRBV19,TRBJ2-2,TGTGCCAGTAGAAGACAGGGGACGAACACCGGGGAGCTGTTTTTT,CASRRQGTNTGELFF
NA,NA,TRBV6-1,TRBJ1-1,TGTGCCAGCAGGACAAGTAGGGGAACTGAAGCTTTCTTT,CASRTSRGTEAFF
TRBD2,NA,TRBV28,TRBJ2-2,TGTGCCAGCAGTTTGCCCGGGAGGCTGTCCGGGGAGCTGTTTTTT,CASSLPGRLSGELFF
NA,NA,TRBV5-1,TRBJ2-3,TGCGCCAGCAGCCTAACTAGCACAGATACGCAGTATTTT,CASSLTSTDTQYF
NA,NA,TRBV5-1,TRBJ2-7,TGCGCCAGCAGCTTGAACAGCTACGAGCAGTACTTC,CASSLNSYEQYF
NA,NA,TRBV28,TRBJ2-7,TGTGCCAGCAGCCTTGGGGGACAAGGCGAGCAGTACTTC,CASSLGGQGEQYF
NA,NA,TRBV28,TRBJ1-4,TGTGCCAGCAGTGCCAGGAGGCTGGGGTCTAATGAAAAACTGTTTTTT,CASSARRLGSNEKLFF
NA,NA,TRBV7-2,TRBJ2-2,TGTGCCAGCAGCTCGTCGCGGCGAGGGGAGCTGTTTTTT,CASSSSRRGELFF
NA,NA,TRBV4-1,TRBJ1-6,TGCGCCAGCAGCCAAGTCAGGCGCTATAATTCACCCCTCCACTTT,CASSQVRRYNSPLHF